This TCR beta chain was observed in a study of somatic mutations in cytotoxic T cells in rheumatoid arthritis. Study details: The researchers flow-sorted some T-cell populations stained with V beta antibodies and got nearly 100% purity, and these included V beta1+ cells sequenced for TCRB. General study results and limits: The study found CD8+ clonality increased with age in rheumatoid arthritis patients, not healthy controls.

Concerning this clone: Its target is not known.

The V segment lost 3 bases and the J segment 8 bases; nucleotides outside the gene matches: 9. This CDR3 spans 16 amino acids. CDR1 and CDR2 (germline): SNHLY, FYNNEI. Isolation of the CD4+ and CD8+ populations was accomplished via positive magnetic bead selection, with purity assessed by flow cytometry. Sequencing was performed with immunoSEQ multiplex PCR; in TCRdb, only in-frame clones are kept and a portion is missing. The data show under 30,000 clones, with roughly 80% seen just once and approximately 9.4% held by the top ten. The chain carries TRBV2 and TRBJ2-1; 11 bases are a match to TRBD2. The TCR comes from a woman aged 18-35 years in good health. Sequenced input: CD8+ T cells sorted from blood. CDR3 in amino acids: CASSDPGTSGEDEQFF. Written as DNA, the CDR3 is TGTGCCAGCAGTGACCCCGGGACTAGCGGCGAGGATGAGCAGTTCTTC.